The T cell receptor (beta chain) described here comes from a study of cytomegalovirus exposure and HLA in healthy donors. Overall study findings and caveats: In a later analysis, several top co-occurrence clusters appeared linked to parvovirus B19, influenza, CMV and Epstein-Barr virus. The investigators catalogued some 150 TCR beta chains as cytomegalovirus-associated. Later analysis identified a missense DCLRE1C variant that was linked to TCR beta V- and J-gene trimming.

PCR was performed using 60 Vbeta and 13 Jbeta primers. Clones were sequenced by immunoSEQ multiplex PCR, and TCRdb holds only the in-frame ones, with some missing. The sample has over 150,000 clones; roughly four fifths are singletons. Comment on this clone: Antigen specificity is unknown.

CDR3 length: 16 residues. CDR1 and CDR2 (germline): KGHSH, LQKENI. Germline trimming cut 3 bases from V and 2 bases from J; bases unmatched to any gene: 7. The chain recombines TRBV18 with TRBJ2-5; 9 bases agree with TRBD2. Sequencing was performed on PBMCs. This clonotype was obtained from a male donor in good health and CMV-seropositive. CDR3 amino acids: CASSPLAGGFQETQYF. CDR3 coding DNA: TGTGCCAGCTCACCGCTGGCGGGGGGGTTTCAAGAGACCCAGTACTTC.